The clone carrying this T cell receptor beta chain was counted only a few times. Its antigen is unidentified. Using RNA transcripts as the source, TCR beta CDR3 regions were amplified. First-round RT-PCR with HTBI primers amplified the TCR CDR3 region. One entry per CDR3 protein, called by TCRdb with MiXCR from the multiplex PCR reads. The sample records 700,000 or so distinct CDR3 sequences, around 13% being singletons. This sample was taken from a study of T cells in Graves' hyperthyroidism and ophthalmopathy. Broader study findings: Researchers found most expanded thyroid clonotypes above 0.001 in blood as well.

V was pared by 4 bases and J by 4 bases, with 22 bases between. This CDR3 comprises 17 residues. The germline CDR1 and CDR2 sequences are SGHNT and YENEEA. Patients having uncontrolled infection, another autoimmune disease, pregnancy or lactation were not included. For the diagnoses, clinical symptoms, serum thyroxine and TRAb, thyroid ultrasound and orbital computed tomography were used. Sequencing was performed on blood. This chain joins TRBV11-3 and TRBJ2-5; tentative D call: TRBD2 (6 bases). The sequence derives from a woman aged 50 to 60 with Graves' ophthalmopathy. CDR3: CASSYPPRLASTETQYF. CDR3 nucleotides: TGTGCCAGCAGCTACCCCCCCCGGCTAGCGTCAACAGAGACCCAGTACTTC. The variable domain in full, with the rest retrieved from reference TRBV11-3 and TRBJ2-5, is EAGVVQSPRYKIIEKKQPVAFWCNPISGHNTLYWYLQNLGQGPELLIRYENEEAVDDSQLPKDRFSAERLKGVDSTLKIQPAELGDSAVYLCASSYPPRLASTETQYFGPGTRLLVL.